This TCR beta chain came from a study of cytomegalovirus exposure and HLA in healthy donors. Study-wide points: Despite most TCR sequences being rare, some public TCRs occurred in many donors. Later analysis indicated greater clonal expansion among HLA-associated TCR beta chains than among equally common other chains. It was reported that TCR beta sequences correctly inferred the HLA-A and HLA-B alleles for most subjects. In a later analysis, CMV-associated beta chains were mostly HLA-associated, it appeared.

A multiplex PCR was run with 60 Vbeta primers and 13 Jbeta primers. Using immunoSEQ multiplex PCR, the repertoire was profiled, and TCRdb retains in-frame clones only, with some absent. Among about 130,000 clones listed, around 72% were seen once. Remarks on this clone: Its matching antigen is unknown.

CDR1 and CDR2 (germline): MNHNS, SASEGT. CDR3 size: 15 residues. The V segment lost 5 bases and the J segment 8 bases; nucleotides outside the gene matches: 6. The chain couples TRBV6-1 to TRBJ2-1; the match to TRBD2 covers 13 bases. The specimen was PBMCs. The receptor's source is a man between 25 and 39 years old in good health and CMV-seronegative. CDR3 residues: CASSSGLAGVYEQFF. The CDR3, as DNA: TGTGCCAGCAGTTCTGGACTAGCGGGGGTATATGAGCAGTTCTTC.